This T cell receptor (beta chain) was captured by sequencing in a study of T cell responses to AZD1222 COVID-19 vaccine. Study observations and caveats: Baseline seropositivity characterized only six AZD1222 recipients. After the peak T cell response, and only then, were repertoires sampled. White British donors predominated, females outnumbered males, and clonal diversity was possibly underestimated. Following two doses of AZD1222, Spike-specific TCR breadth and depth rose.

Turning to this clone: The antigen remains undetermined.

The protocol was immunoSEQ multiplex PCR, while the TCRdb copy is restricted to in-frame clones and leaves out a portion. The repertoire holds 130,000 to 150,000 clones, with around 90% as singletons. The receptor comes from an adult who received the MenACWY meningococcal vaccine as a control. This material consisted of peripheral blood, taken 28 days after the second dose of the MenACWY control vaccine.

CDR3 sequence: CASSIIGYGKNIQYF. The CDR3 region has the DNA TGTGCCAGTAGTATTATCGGTTACGGGAAAAACATTCAGTACTTC. The chain uses TRBV19 and TRBJ2-4; D is undetermined. Germline CDR1 LNHDA, CDR2 SQIVND (reference sequence). Trimming pared 3 bases from V and 4 bases from J, leaving 13 bases between. This CDR3 spans 15 amino acids.